This record covers a single T cell receptor (beta chain). Antigen specificity is unknown. The data were taken from a study of T cell responses to AZD1222 COVID-19 vaccine. Study-level findings and limits: No repertoire was sampled before or during the peak T cell response, only after it. The study reported that nearly half of spike-specific TCRs target unmutated variant regions.

The CDR3 runs to 12 residues. The germline V gene encodes CDR1 MNHNS and CDR2 SASEGT. Trimming removed 1 base at V and 7 bases at J, with 7 bases between. Libraries were prepared by immunoSEQ multiplex PCR; TCRdb keeps only in-frame clonotypes and omits some of them. The repertoire holds around 120,000 clones, with approximately 90% as singletons. The chain is built from TRBV6-1 and TRBJ1-1; D gene unclear. This receptor was identified in an adult in good health. Sequenced here: peripheral blood, sampled on day 0 of AZD1222 vaccination. CDR3 region: CASSEGYLEAFF. In nucleotides, the CDR3 is TGTGCCAGCAGTGAAGGTTACCTTGAAGCTTTCTTT.